This entry features one TCR beta chain sequence. Its antigen remains unidentified. This CDR3 region has 14 residues. Germline CDR1 and CDR2: SGHVS and FNYEAQ. V was clipped by 2 bases and J by 5 bases, with 10 bases between them. The sample originates from a study of OX40 agonist ivuxolimab in advanced cancers. Turning to the study itself: Six ivuxolimab dose levels, 0.01 to 10 mg/kg, were given intravenously every 2 weeks. Study-wide findings and caveats: Expanded peripheral T cell antigen specificity was not determined.

The protocol was immunoSEQ multiplex PCR, while the TCRdb copy is restricted to in-frame clones and leaves out a portion. The sample shows tens of thousands of clones, roughly 92% of them seen only once. This rearrangement joins TRBV7-6 to TRBJ2-1, with D possibly TRBD1 on 6 matching bases. The specimen comprised CD4+ or CD8+ T cells sorted from blood, sampled in a trial of the OX40 agonist ivuxolimab. The source of this sequence is an adult with an advanced solid tumor such as melanoma, head and neck, liver or kidney cancer. Written as DNA, the CDR3 is TGTGCCAGCAGCTTATGGGGGCACAACAATGAGCAGTTCTTC. Its protein product is CASSLWGHNNEQFF.